This entry lists 32 T cell receptor beta chains sequenced from one sample in a study of cytomegalovirus exposure and HLA in healthy donors. The study ran its PCR with 60 Vbeta and 13 Jbeta primers. Data came from immunoSEQ multiplex PCR; TCRdb stores just in-frame clones and leaves some out. The table has 100,000 to 140,000 clones, roughly 80% seen once. The source material was PBMCs. The receptors derive from a man aged 25 to 45 in good health and CMV-seronegative.

V and J are TRBV14 and TRBJ2-1, with D possibly matching TRBD2 (6 bases). CDR3 size: 15 residues. The germline V gene encodes CDR1 SGHDN and CDR2 FVKESK. The V end was cut by 1 base, the J end by 4 bases, with 11 bases between. The CDR3: CASSQVSGPYNEQFF. CDR3 sequence (DNA): TGTGCCAGCAGCCAAGTCAGCGGGCCATACAATGAGCAGTTCTTC.

The chain is built from TRBV10-3 and TRBJ1-1; TRBD1 matches 8 bases. Germline V gene sequence: CDR1 ENHRY, CDR2 SYGVKD. This CDR3 is 13 amino acids long. The V gene end was trimmed by 10 bases and the J gene end by 4 bases; junction bases not matched to a gene: 8. This chain's CDR3 is CATRQGSGTEAFF. CDR3 coding DNA: TGTGCCACCCGACAGGGGTCGGGCACTGAAGCTTTCTTT.

This rearrangement joins TRBV6-6 to TRBJ2-4, with a tentative D call TRBD2 (6 bases). In germline, CDR1 is MNHNY, CDR2 SVGAGI (reference sequence). CDR3 length: 12 residues. V was trimmed by 6 bases and J by 7 bases, leaving 10 bases between them. This CDR3 reads CASRREANIQYF. The CDR3, as DNA: TGTGCCAGCAGAAGGGAGGCGAACATTCAGTACTTC.

V is TRBV30 and J is TRBJ1-5; possible D gene TRBD1, 5 bases. CDR1 is GTSNPN and CDR2 is SVGIG in the germline V gene (reference sequence). V lost 0 bases and J lost 3, with 6 bases in between. The CDR3 has 13 residues. The CDR3 region is CAWSVGVNQPQHF. The CDR3 region has the DNA TGTGCCTGGAGTGTAGGGGTCAATCAGCCCCAGCATTTT.

The gene calls are TRBV29-1 and TRBJ1-2; 10 nucleotides match TRBD1. Germline CDR1 is SQVTM and CDR2 is ANQGSEA. V lost 5 bases, J lost 6 bases, and 9 bases stayed unmatched. The CDR3 runs 14 residues. CDR3 bases: TGCAGCGTTCCGCCCCTGGGACAGGGGAATGGCTACACCTTC. Residues: CSVPPLGQGNGYTF.

The rearrangement uses TRBV9 and TRBJ1-4; D perhaps matches TRBD1 (5 bases). The CDR3 has 14 residues. V was shortened by 7 bases and J by 4 bases, with 14 bases between the two germline ends. Germline V gives CDR1 SGDLS, CDR2 YYNGEE. In DNA form, the CDR3 reads TGTGCCAGCGGCCGACAGCTTAATAATGAAAAACTGTTTTTT. As protein: CASGRQLNNEKLFF.

The V call is TRBV28, the J call TRBJ1-1; D possibly corresponds to TRBD1 (5 bases). Trimming took 7 bases from V and 7 from J, leaving 13 bases between them. The CDR3 runs to 12 residues. Germline V gene lookup returns CDR1 MDHEN and CDR2 SYDVKM. The DNA of the CDR3 is TGTGCCAGCACCCTTGGGGCCGGTGAAGCTTTCTTT. Protein product: CASTLGAGEAFF.

The V gene is TRBV7-2, the J gene TRBJ1-5; no reliable D call. CDR3 size: 13 residues. The germline gives CDR1 SGHTA, CDR2 FQGNSA. The V end lost 5 bases, the J end lost 2 bases, and 7 bases lay between the germline ends. CDR3 loop: CASSLFGNQPQHF. In DNA, the CDR3 is TGTGCCAGCAGCCTATTCGGCAATCAGCCCCAGCATTTT.

The rearrangement uses TRBV29-1 and TRBJ1-2, with 9 bases that match TRBD1. The CDR3 extends over 14 amino acids. V gave up 4 bases and J gave up 7 bases; unmatched junction bases: 10. Germline CDR1 SQVTM, CDR2 ANQGSEA. The CDR3 DNA reads as TGCAGCGTTGCCTCGGGACAGGGAATGGGTGGCTACACCTTC. This codes for CSVASGQGMGGYTF. Based on the CDR3 plus reference TRBV29-1 and TRBJ1-2, the full variable domain is SAVISQKPSRDICQRGTSLTIQCQVDSQVTMMFWYRQQPGQSLTLIATANQGSEATYESGFVIDKFPISRPNLTFSTLTVSNMSPEDSSIYLCSVASGQGMGGYTFGSGTRLTVV.

The V call is TRBV9, the J call TRBJ2-2; 8 nucleotides agree with TRBD2. The trim removed 4 bases at V and 4 bases at J, leaving 12 bases unmatched. The CDR3 spans 17 residues. Looked up from germline, CDR1 is SGDLS and CDR2 is YYNGEE. CDR3 in DNA: TGTGCCAGCAGCCTCCCTCGGGAGGGCCAGCCCACCGGGGAGCTGTTTTTT. The encoded protein is CASSLPREGQPTGELFF.

The chain joins TRBV4-1 to TRBJ2-3; no clear D gene. The V end lost 0 bases, the J end lost 3 bases, and 13 bases lay between the germline ends. The CDR3 extends over 16 amino acids. The germline V gene encodes CDR1 MGHRA and CDR2 YSYEKL. As DNA, the CDR3 is TGCGCCAGCAGCCAAGATCCCCACCCAACTACAGATACGCAGTATTTT. It encodes CASSQDPHPTTDTQYF.

This chain joins TRBV9 and TRBJ2-1; the match to TRBD2 covers 8 bases. The CDR3 consists of 15 residues. Trimming at V came to 2 bases and at J to 6 bases, leaving 7 bases not matched to a gene. Germline V gene lookup returns CDR1 SGDLS and CDR2 YYNGEE. In DNA, the CDR3 is TGTGCCAGCAGCGTCGGGACTAGGTTGGCCAATGAGCAGTTCTTC. This encodes CASSVGTRLANEQFF. Looking up the rest from reference TRBV9 and TRBJ2-1 gives the full variable domain: DSGVTQTPKHLITATGQRVTLRCSPRSGDLSVYWYQQSLDQGLQFLIQYYNGEERAKGNILERFSAQQFPDLHSELNLSSLELGDSALYFCASSVGTRLANEQFFGPGTRLTVL.

To note about this clone: Germline is not matched at one junction end, which may reflect a read error. This rearrangement joins TRBV6-1 to TRBJ2-7; 8 positions match TRBD2. The CDR3 spans 14 residues. In germline, CDR1 is MNHNS, CDR2 SASEGT. DNA of the CDR3: TGTGCCAGCAGGGAAGGAGCGGGAGCCTACGAGCAGTACTTC. Translation: CASREGAGAYEQYF.

The V and J genes are TRBV4-1 and TRBJ2-2; 10 bases are shared with TRBD1. The J segment lost 15 bases and the V segment lost 4 bases, leaving 17 bases of the junction unmatched. Germline CDR1 and CDR2: MGHRA and YSYEKL. This CDR3 contains 16 residues. The CDR3 nucleotides are TGCGCCAGCAGCCCTGCTTATGGGGGACAGGGGTCGGTGTTGTTTTTT. It codes for CASSPAYGGQGSVLFF.

This sequence joins TRBV6-1 and TRBJ1-1; possibly TRBD1 for D (6 bases). The CDR3 has 15 residues. Germline V gene lookup returns CDR1 MNHNS and CDR2 SASEGT. The germline V and J ends were trimmed by 2 bases and 1 base, with 11 bases remaining between them. The CDR3 here is CASSEQTGSNTEAFF. The CDR3 DNA is TGTGCCAGCAGTGAACAGACAGGCTCGAACACTGAAGCTTTCTTT.

This clone has only one observation. V and J are TRBV5-1 and TRBJ2-7, with D possibly matching TRBD1 (7 bases). CDR3 size: 14 residues. Germline V gene lookup returns CDR1 SGHRS and CDR2 YFSETQ. Between the trimmed V and J ends, which lost 4 bases and 1 base, there was a span of 12 bases. CDR3 region: CASSVGGQSYEQYF. The CDR3 coding sequence is TGCGCCAGCAGCGTGGGGGGACAGTCCTACGAGCAGTACTTC.

The chain carries TRBV1 and TRBJ2-5; the D call in the table, TRBD2, was not verified against the DNA. TRBV1 is deemed a pseudogene. The CDR3 spans 16 residues. CDR3 in amino acids: CTSSQEYLAGLETQYF. CDR3 DNA sequence: TGCACCAGCAGCCAAGAATACCTAGCGGGGTTGGAGACCCAGTACTTC.

V and J are TRBV18 and TRBJ1-1; a weak D match, TRBD1 (5 bases). Germline-derived CDR1 and CDR2 are KGHSH and LQKENI. This CDR3 region has 14 residues. Trimming cost V 6 bases and J 0 bases, with 11 bases left between them. Here the CDR3 reads CASSPDIMNTEAFF. In DNA, the CDR3 is TGTGCCAGCTCTCCGGACATAATGAACACTGAAGCTTTCTTT.

This chain uses TRBV5-1 with TRBJ2-7, with 10 nucleotides matching TRBD2. The CDR3 is 14 amino acids. V lost 2 bases to trimming and J lost 5 bases; unmatched junction nucleotides: 4. Germline V gene data show CDR1 as SGHRS and CDR2 as YFSETQ. CDR3 nucleotides: TGCGCCAGCAGCTTAAGCGGGAGGGGCAACGAGCAGTACTTC. This translates into CASSLSGRGNEQYF. The full variable domain, completed using reference TRBV5-1 and TRBJ2-7, is KAGVTQTPRYLIKTRGQQVTLSCSPISGHRSVSWYQQTPGQGLQFLFEYFSETQRNKGNFPGRFSGRQFSNSRSEMNVSTLELGDSALYLCASSLSGRGNEQYFGPGTRLTVT.

This sequence joins TRBV4-2 and TRBJ2-7; tentative D call: TRBD2 (5 bases). This CDR3 has 16 amino acids. Germline assignment: CDR1 LGHNA and CDR2 YNFKEQ. The ends were cut back, 1 base at V and 5 bases at J, with 18 bases in the middle. CDR3 nucleotide sequence: TGTGCCAGCAGCCAAGGGAGGAGTACCCCCGGGAACGAGCAGTACTTC. Encoded protein: CASSQGRSTPGNEQYF.

The DNA for the CDR3 is TGCAGCGTTGAACAGGTGGCGGGAGCTTTCTTT. Its protein is CSVEQVAGAFF. The chain joins TRBV29-1 to TRBJ1-1; D unresolved. V gave up 2 bases and J gave up 10 bases, with 11 bases separating them. This CDR3 contains 11 residues. Germline V gives CDR1 SQVTM, CDR2 ANQGSEA.

The chain combines TRBV6-5 with TRBJ2-2, with D perhaps TRBD1 (6 bases). Germline lookup yields CDR1 MNHEY and CDR2 SVGAGI. The CDR3 spans 15 residues. Deletions cut 2 bases from V and 4 bases from J, with 11 bases between. The CDR3 region has the DNA TGTGCCAGCAGTTACCCCAACAGGGCCACCGGGGAGCTGTTTTTT. Protein sequence: CASSYPNRATGELFF.

The sample holds a few counts of this clone. V gene TRBV6-1 combines with J gene TRBJ1-2; D gene ambiguous. The CDR3 spans 15 residues. Trimming cost V 2 bases and J 5 bases, with 15 bases left between them. Germline V lookup: CDR1 MNHNS, CDR2 SASEGT. CDR3 DNA: TGTGCCAGCAGTGAATCCCTAGCAGCCAGTTATGGCTACACCTTC. Translation gives CASSESLAASYGYTF.

The chain employs TRBV1 and TRBJ1-5; the table's TRBD1 call for D was not verified on the DNA. TRBV1 is given as a pseudogene. The CDR3 contains 17 residues. The CDR3 reads CTSHQSRQGYSNQPQHF. Here the CDR3 DNA reads TGCACCAGCCACCAGAGTAGACAGGGCTATAGCAATCAGCCCCAGCATTTT.

This chain connects TRBV2 to TRBJ2-7, with a possible D match to TRBD2 (5 bases). V gave up 4 bases and J gave up 5 bases, with 15 bases separating them. Per germline, CDR1 SNHLY and CDR2 FYNNEI. The CDR3 runs to 14 residues. The DNA for the CDR3 is TGTGCCAGCAGTGCCTTACTAGAATCTAACGAGCAGTACTTC. Amino acid sequence: CASSALLESNEQYF.

The rearrangement uses TRBV28 and TRBJ1-1; D not certain. The germline V and J ends were trimmed by 5 bases and 5 bases, with 15 bases remaining between them. Germline V gene lookup returns CDR1 MDHEN and CDR2 SYDVKM. The CDR3 has 14 residues. This CDR3 is CASSSGSRRTEAFF. DNA for the CDR3: TGTGCCAGCAGTAGCGGGTCCCGACGGACTGAAGCTTTCTTT.

A word on this clone: An end of the junction differs from the germline gene, which may be a read error. CDR3 coding DNA: TGTGCCAGCAGGTTAGCGGGGCCAACAGATACGCAGTATTTT. As protein: CASRLAGPTDTQYF. The J gene is TRBJ2-3, the V gene TRBV7-8; 8 nucleotides align to TRBD2. Germline values: CDR1 SGHVS, CDR2 FQNEAQ. The CDR3 is 14 residues long.

CDR3 bases: TGTGCCAGCAACACGGGGGACAACACTGAAGCTTTCTTT. Its protein product is CASNTGDNTEAFF. The chain combines TRBV13 with TRBJ1-1; the D gene is possibly TRBD1 (5 bases). The CDR3 runs 13 residues. The germline V gene encodes CDR1 PRHDT and CDR2 FYEKMQ (reference sequence). V was cut by 7 bases and J by 2 bases, with 11 bases left in between.

CDR3 amino acids: CASSPTGLGGGYTF. CDR3 nucleotide sequence: TGTGCCAGCAGCCCGACAGGGCTGGGAGGTGGCTACACCTTC. The chain couples TRBV27 to TRBJ1-2; 7 bases map to TRBD1. CDR3 length: 14 amino acids. The V and J ends lost 6 bases and 7 bases, in that order; junction bases with no gene match: 11. CDR1 and CDR2 from the germline V gene are MNHEY and SMNVEV (reference sequence).

This chain joins TRBV7-3 and TRBJ1-2, with TRBD1 matching 9 bases. Germline assignment: CDR1 SGHTA and CDR2 FQGTGA. V dropped 4 bases and J dropped 4; count of bases not matched to a gene: 4. The CDR3 is 14 residues long. The CDR3 protein is CASSSTGGSYGYTF. For the CDR3, the DNA is TGTGCCAGCAGCTCGACAGGGGGATCCTATGGCTACACCTTC.

The chain employs TRBV5-1 and TRBJ2-7; perhaps TRBD1 as D (6 bases). Trimming removed 2 bases at V and 2 bases at J, with 11 bases between. Germline-derived CDR1 and CDR2 are SGHRS and YFSETQ. The length of the CDR3 is 14 residues. The CDR3 DNA reads as TGCGCCAGCAGCTTCGACAGGATGACCTACGAGCAGTACTTC. Translating it yields CASSFDRMTYEQYF.

The chain joins TRBV2 to TRBJ2-1, with 13 bases that match TRBD2. Trimming cost V 2 bases and J 4 bases; bases outside gene matches: 2. Per the germline V gene, CDR1 is SNHLY and CDR2 is FYNNEI. The CDR3 is made up of 16 amino acids. CDR3: CASSERLAGGYNEQFF. The CDR3 DNA sequence: TGTGCCAGCAGTGAACGACTAGCGGGAGGATACAATGAGCAGTTCTTC.